This section outlines one T cell receptor (beta chain) sequence together with its context. This sample is drawn from a study of tumor T cells in aggressive B-cell lymphoma. Assay: immunoSEQ multiplex PCR; the TCRdb copy retains only in-frame clones and omits some. The sample lists 4,000 to 5,000 clones, approximately 90% occurring once. Germline CDR1 GTSNPN, CDR2 SVGIG (reference sequence). This CDR3 has 13 residues. Trimming pared 1 base from V and 6 bases from J, leaving 12 bases between. The TCR originated in an adult with diffuse large B cell lymphoma. V is TRBV30 and J is TRBJ1-2, with D uncertain. Material: tumor tissue. CDR3 amino acids: CAWSATDWDGYTF. CDR3 bases: TGTGCCTGGAGTGCCACTGACTGGGATGGCTACACCTTC.